The TCR beta chain under discussion was sequenced for a study of early T cells in non-severe SARS-CoV-2 infection. The wider study: Sequenced material consisted of bulk RNA (from unsorted whole blood), and chains were unpaired. Study outcomes and limitations: VDJdb-based matching was biased toward anti-spike CD8 responses and missed private and CD4 specificities.

Unique molecular identifiers were attached to individual cDNA molecules. TCRdb re-analysed the 5' RACE reads in MiXCR, keeping a single row per CDR3 protein. Here the sample spans tens of thousands of distinct CDR3 sequences, roughly 5.7% being singletons. This clonotype was detected many times. Its antigen is unknown. The CDR3 has 15 amino acids. The germline V and J ends were trimmed by 7 bases and 4 bases, with 17 bases remaining between them. From germline, CDR1 is MNHNS and CDR2 SASEGT. Sequencing input: whole blood. This receptor was obtained from an adult who was a healthcare worker with PCR-confirmed SARS-CoV-2 infection or an uninfected control (not recorded which). The chain recombines TRBV6-1 with TRBJ1-5; D not resolved. The CDR3: CASTLIPANNQPQHF. The CDR3 coding sequence is TGTGCCAGCACCCTCATCCCGGCGAATAATCAGCCCCAGCATTTT.